This TCR beta chain originates from a study of T-cell reconstitution after alpha-beta-depleted transplantation in children. During its preparation, the TCRbeta library received unique molecular identifiers. MiXCR, applied by TCRdb to the PCR reads, yields one record per CDR3 protein. The sample contains 250,000 to 350,000 distinct CDR3 sequences, almost 10% of which appear only once. From germline, CDR1 is SGHVS and CDR2 FQNEAQ. The V end lost 5 bases, the J end lost 4 bases, and 11 bases lay between the germline ends. CDR3 length equals 14 residues. V is TRBV7-8 and J is TRBJ2-2; either TRBD1 or TRBD2 may fit D (5 bases each). The sequence came from a human donor who donated a stem cell graft to a child with SCID. The source material was PBMCs from the stem cell graft donor, sampled from the stem cell graft. CDR3 DNA sequence: TGTGCCAGCAGCGGGGACGCAACCACCGGGGAGCTGTTTTTT. This encodes CASSGDATTGELFF.